Listed here are 19 T cell receptor beta chains from one sample, sequenced in a study of CD8+ T cells in alopecia areata. cDNA reverse transcribed from extracted RNA served as the sequencing template. The method was immunoSEQ multiplex PCR; TCRdb's version includes in-frame clones alone and lacks a portion of them. The table has some 170,000 clones, around 50% seen once. Specimen: CD4+ T cells sorted from blood, collected at week 0. All receptors come from a human donor with alopecia areata.

The chain links TRBV11-3 to TRBJ2-3; maybe TRBD1 (5 bases). V lost 4 bases, J lost 14 bases, and 22 bases lay in between. The CDR3 spans 14 residues. Germline-derived CDR1 and CDR2 are SGHNT and YENEEA. The CDR3 sequence: CASSSHPTVLGRYF. DNA of the CDR3: TGTGCCAGCAGCTCACACCCGACAGTTCTCGGTCGGTATTTT. Supplemented by reference TRBV11-3 and TRBJ2-3, the full variable domain reads EAGVVQSPRYKIIEKKQPVAFWCNPISGHNTLYWYLQNLGQGPELLIRYENEEAVDDSQLPKDRFSAERLKGVDSTLKIQPAELGDSAVYLCASSSHPTVLGRYFGPGTRLTVL.

The rearrangement joins TRBV27 to TRBJ2-3; no reliable D call. CDR1 and CDR2 (germline): MNHEY, SMNVEV (reference sequence). The CDR3 loop spans 13 amino acids. V was shortened by 8 bases and J by 6 bases, with 15 bases between the two germline ends. CDR3 DNA: TGTGCCAGCGGATCCTACGTCGGGGATACGCAGTATTTT. Its translation: CASGSYVGDTQYF.

This clone appeared a few times. The CDR3 nucleotides are TGCAGCGTTGCCCAAGGACAGGGGCCGCGGGAGCAGTACTTC. The encoded protein is CSVAQGQGPREQYF. V is TRBV29-1 and J is TRBJ2-7; TRBD1 matches 9 bases. V was pared by 4 bases and J by 7 bases, with 11 bases of the junction left unmatched. CDR1 is SQVTM and CDR2 is ANQGSEA in the germline V gene. This CDR3 has 14 amino acids.

The chain is built from TRBV30 and TRBJ2-4; 10 nucleotides match TRBD1. V was clipped by 6 bases and J by 1 base; unmatched bases: 3. Looked up from germline, CDR1 is GTSNPN and CDR2 is SVGIG (reference sequence). This CDR3 has 14 residues. CDR3 residues: CACDRGLAKNIQYF. CDR3 bases: TGTGCCTGCGACAGGGGGCTTGCCAAAAACATTCAGTACTTC.

The chain employs TRBV30 and TRBJ2-3; D tentatively reads TRBD1 or TRBD2 (5 bases each). CDR3 length equals 13 residues. Trimming cost V 4 bases and J 1 base, with 9 bases left between them. Germline V lookup: CDR1 GTSNPN, CDR2 SVGIG (reference sequence). CDR3 coding DNA: TGTGCCTGGACCCAGGGAGGCACAGATACGCAGTATTTT. Protein sequence: CAWTQGGTDTQYF.

Concerning this clone: The same CDR3 arises from other DNA sequences in this sample as well. The CDR3 is CAWSVPSGGAYNEQFF. The CDR3 DNA sequence: TGTGCCTGGAGTGTACCTAGCGGGGGGGCATACAATGAGCAGTTCTTC. V gene TRBV30 combines with J gene TRBJ2-1; 12 bases match TRBD2. From germline, CDR1 is GTSNPN and CDR2 SVGIG (reference sequence). The CDR3 is made up of 16 amino acids. J gave up 4 bases and V 0 bases, and 4 bases lay outside the gene matches. Variable domain in full (rest from reference TRBV30 and TRBJ2-1): SQTIHQWPATLVQPVGSPLSLECTVEGTSNPNLYWYRQAAGRGLQLLFYSVGIGQISSEVPQNLSASRPQDRQFILSSKKLLLSDSGFYLCAWSVPSGGAYNEQFFGPGTRLTVL.

This clone was seen only a few times. Other nucleotide sequences from this sample produce the same CDR3. The chain links TRBV5-6 to TRBJ2-5; the D is unclear. CDR3 length: 12 residues. Trimming took 2 bases from V and 2 from J, leaving 4 bases between them. Germline-derived CDR1 and CDR2 are SGHDT and YYEEEE. The CDR3 DNA reads as TGTGCCAGCAGCTTTGGGCAAGAGACCCAGTACTTC. This sequence encodes CASSFGQETQYF.

This chain joins TRBV14 and TRBJ2-7; D perhaps matches TRBD1 (5 bases). CDR1 and CDR2 (germline): SGHDN, FVKESK. The length of the CDR3 is 14 residues. V lost 1 base to trimming and J lost 6 bases, with 13 bases between them. The CDR3 DNA is TGTGCCAGCAGCCAAGCTCCAGGGCGGTCCGAGCAGTACTTC. This gives the protein CASSQAPGRSEQYF.

The chain is built from TRBV19 and TRBJ1-4; perhaps TRBD1 as D (6 bases). This CDR3 is 15 amino acids long. With 2 bases removed from V and 5 bases from J, the gap between germline ends came to 12 bases. The germline V gene encodes CDR1 LNHDA and CDR2 SQIVND (reference sequence). CDR3 nucleotide sequence: TGTGCCAGTAGTATATTGGGGACAAGAAATGAAAAACTGTTTTTT. This codes for CASSILGTRNEKLFF.

The chain uses TRBV7-2 and TRBJ2-3, with a tentative D call TRBD2 (6 bases). The CDR3 sequence is 14 residues long. Per the germline V gene, CDR1 is SGHTA and CDR2 is FQGNSA. The V gene lost 2 bases and the J gene lost 1 base, with 7 bases spanning the gap. The CDR3 loop reads CASSLSSGTDTQYF. The CDR3, as DNA: TGTGCCAGCAGCTTATCTAGCGGCACAGATACGCAGTATTTT.

The rearrangement links TRBV30 to TRBJ1-4; D gene uncertain. V dropped 2 bases and J dropped 7 bases, with 8 bases sitting between them. The CDR3 runs 12 residues. Per germline, CDR1 GTSNPN and CDR2 SVGIG (reference sequence). The CDR3 DNA reads TGTGCCTGGAGTTTCGAATTTGAAAAACTGTTTTTT. Its translation is CAWSFEFEKLFF.

This clone was detected a few times. V usage is TRBV15 and J usage is TRBJ1-5, with TRBD1 matching over 7 bases. There are 13 residues in the CDR3. V dropped 6 bases and J dropped 5; count of bases not matched to a gene: 4. Germline values: CDR1 LNHNV, CDR2 YYDKDF (reference sequence). Written as DNA, the CDR3 is TGTGCCACCAGTTCAGGGGGGGATCAGCCCCAGCATTTT. It yields the protein CATSSGGDQPQHF.

J is TRBJ2-3 and V is TRBV29-1, with 7 nucleotides matching TRBD2. V gave up 2 bases and J gave up 6 bases; unmatched junction bases: 11. The CDR3 has 15 residues. Germline values: CDR1 SQVTM, CDR2 ANQGSEA. The CDR3 spells CSVESLGGSTDTQYF. CDR3 nucleotide sequence: TGCAGCGTTGAATCACTGGGGGGGAGTACGGATACGCAGTATTTT.

V is TRBV6-5 and J is TRBJ2-3; D is unclear. The CDR3 totals 14 residues. Germline CDR1 MNHEY, CDR2 SVGAGI. V lost 0 bases and J lost 2, with 6 bases in between. In nucleotides, the CDR3 is TGTGCCAGCAGTTACTCTGACCCCACAGATACGCAGTATTTT. This gives the protein CASSYSDPTDTQYF.

This chain links TRBV27 with TRBJ1-1, with D possibly matching TRBD1 (5 bases). CDR3 length: 13 amino acids. CDR1 is MNHEY and CDR2 is SMNVEV in the germline V gene (reference sequence). Trimming took off 6 bases at V and 1 base at J, with 9 bases between the two ends. CDR3 protein: CASSWGTNTEAFF. The CDR3 nucleotides read TGTGCCAGCAGCTGGGGGACGAACACTGAAGCTTTCTTT.

This clone was observed once. V usage is TRBV7-9 and J usage is TRBJ1-2; D gene ambiguous. The CDR3 is made up of 14 amino acids. Trimming shortened V by 5 bases and J by 1 base, and 11 bases separated the two germline ends. From germline, CDR1 is SEHNR and CDR2 FQNEAQ (reference sequence). CDR3 amino acids: CASSDPGSNYGYTF. CDR3 sequence (DNA): TGTGCCAGCAGCGATCCGGGGAGTAACTATGGCTACACCTTC.

The rearrangement joins TRBV5-1 to TRBJ2-5; D possibly corresponds to TRBD2 (6 bases). CDR1 and CDR2 (germline): SGHRS, YFSETQ. This CDR3 is 15 amino acids long. With 3 bases removed from V and 1 base from J, the gap between germline ends came to 13 bases. Here the CDR3 DNA reads TGCGCCAGCAGCTACGGAGGGTCGATCCAAGAGACCCAGTACTTC. Its protein is CASSYGGSIQETQYF.

The rearrangement joins TRBV4-1 to TRBJ2-2; TRBD1 is a possible D gene (5 bases). Trimming shortened V by 0 bases and J by 6 bases, and 8 bases separated the two germline ends. This CDR3 spans 14 amino acids. CDR1 and CDR2 from the germline V gene are MGHRA and YSYEKL. The CDR3 nucleotides are TGCGCCAGCAGCCAAGACTCAGGGCCCGGGGAGCTGTTTTTT. Encoded protein: CASSQDSGPGELFF.

CDR3 residues: CASDRPPTLSGANVLTF. Here the CDR3 DNA reads TGTGCCTCCGACAGGCCCCCTACCCTCTCTGGGGCCAACGTCCTGACTTTC. V usage is TRBV30 and J usage is TRBJ2-6; tentatively, D is TRBD1 (6 bases). The CDR3 spans 17 residues. Per the germline V gene, CDR1 is GTSNPN and CDR2 is SVGIG (reference sequence). V lost 7 bases, J lost 0 bases, and 19 bases lay in between.